This entry features one TCR beta chain sequence. Its antigen is as yet unknown. The PCR was carried out with 60 Vbeta primers and 13 Jbeta primers. Only in-frame clones appear in the TCRdb table, and some are missing; sequencing was by immunoSEQ multiplex PCR. The sample includes around 96,000 clones, 80% of them seen just once. The data were obtained in a study of cytomegalovirus exposure and HLA in healthy donors. Trimming took off 6 bases at V and 5 bases at J, with 17 bases between the two ends. This CDR3 contains 15 residues. Per the germline V gene, CDR1 is SNHLY and CDR2 is FYNNEI. Whole-study results and caveats: Presence/absence analyses assumed roughly uniform sequencing depth across donors.

Donors counted as nominally healthy when sampled, yet unrecorded immune exposures were likely. The clonotype was recovered from a man aged 18 to 30 in good health and CMV-seronegative. The genes are TRBV2 and TRBJ2-1; D is perhaps TRBD1 (7 bases). The sequencing input was PBMCs. The CDR3 region has the DNA TGTGCCAGCAGCGAACGGACAGGAGGGGACAATGAGCAGTTCTTC. As protein: CASSERTGGDNEQFF.